This T cell receptor (beta chain) was recovered during a study of cytomegalovirus exposure and HLA in healthy donors. The CDR3 is 13 residues long. CDR1 and CDR2 (germline): MNHNY, SVGAGI (reference sequence). V dropped 8 bases and J dropped 3 bases, with 10 bases sitting between them. This clone has only one observation. The antigen is undetermined. Whole-study results and caveats: The HLA-A and HLA-B alleles of most subjects were reportedly predicted accurately from TCR beta sequences. Later analysis suggested links between common viral pathogens and several top significant clusters. It was reported in a later analysis that an Asian-associated ancestry cluster showed fewer N-insertions than the roughly 660-donor mean. A previous analysis found most TCR beta V segments productive roughly 90% or roughly 30% of the time.

Amplification used 60 Vbeta primers and 13 Jbeta primers. Profiling relied on immunoSEQ multiplex PCR, and the TCRdb table lists in-frame clones only, not all of them. Found here are tens of thousands of clones, 65% to 85% of them singletons; the top ten hold roughly 4.9%. Sequencing input: PBMCs. The receptor was isolated from a man aged 60-69 years in good health and CMV-seropositive. V gene TRBV6-6 combines with J gene TRBJ2-2, with TRBD1 as a possible D gene (6 bases). The DNA of the CDR3 is TGTGCCAGCGGAAACAGGGACACCGGGGAGCTGTTTTTT. Its protein product is CASGNRDTGELFF.